Sequencing of this T cell receptor (beta chain) was carried out in a study of cytomegalovirus exposure and HLA in healthy donors. General study points: DRB1 had the most TCR associations and HLA-C the fewest, a later analysis found, with rates varying by HLA locus.

The PCR employed 60 Vbeta primers together with 13 Jbeta primers. Sequenced by immunoSEQ multiplex PCR; TCRdb stores in-frame clones only, minus some. The sample lists roughly 110,000 clones, 60% to 80% occurring once. CDR1 is SEHNR and CDR2 is FQNEAQ in the germline V gene (reference sequence). The CDR3 covers 14 residues. The trim removed 3 bases at V and 1 base at J, leaving 2 bases unmatched. To note about this clone: Antigen specificity is unknown.

This TCR was recovered from a man between 18 and 29 years old in good health and CMV-seropositive. This chain joins TRBV7-9 and TRBJ1-1; 7 bases are shared with TRBD1. The material sequenced was PBMCs. CDR3 in DNA: TGTGCCAGCAGCTTGACAGGGAGGAACACTGAAGCTTTCTTT. Its protein is CASSLTGRNTEAFF.